The 32 T cell receptor beta chains in this list originate from one sample, sequenced in a study of graft-versus-host responses after intestinal transplantation. TCRdb's table, derived via immunoSEQ multiplex PCR, lists solely in-frame clones and lacks some. The table records nearly 45,000 clones, 90% to 95% of them present only once. This material consisted of PBMCs, taken 524 days after transplant. Every receptor here comes from a human patient who received an intestinal transplant, so some T cells may come from the graft donor.

The V gene is TRBV28, the J gene TRBJ2-7; D ambiguous. Germline lookup yields CDR1 MDHEN and CDR2 SYDVKM. The V end was cut by 1 base, the J end by 3 bases, with 4 bases between. This CDR3 has 12 residues. CDR3 protein: CASSLSDYEQYF. The CDR3 nucleotides read TGTGCCAGCAGTTTATCCGACTACGAGCAGTACTTC. Based on the CDR3 plus reference TRBV28 and TRBJ2-7, the full variable domain is DVKVTQSSRYLVKRTGEKVFLECVQDMDHENMFWYRQDPGLGLRLIYFSYDVKMKEKGDIPEGYSVSREKKERFSLILESASTNQTSMYLCASSLSDYEQYFGPGTRLTVT.

The chain recombines TRBV11-3 with TRBJ2-3, with 7 bases matching TRBD1. V was pared by 4 bases and J by 8 bases, with 3 bases of the junction left unmatched. This CDR3 contains 12 residues. Germline loops: CDR1 SGHNT, CDR2 YENEEA. The CDR3 here is CASSSNRGTQYF. The CDR3 DNA reads TGTGCCAGCAGCTCAAACAGGGGTACGCAGTATTTT.

The chain is built from TRBV7-2 and TRBJ2-2; D may be TRBD1 (6 bases). Germline assignment: CDR1 SGHTA and CDR2 FQGNSA. V lost 1 base, J lost 0 bases, and 12 bases lay in between. The length of the CDR3 is 17 residues. CDR3 in amino acids: CASSLVQGHSNTGELFF. The CDR3 DNA reads as TGTGCCAGCAGCTTAGTACAGGGACACTCGAACACCGGGGAGCTGTTTTTT. The full variable domain, completed using reference TRBV7-2 and TRBJ2-2, is GAGVSQSPSNKVTEKGKDVELRCDPISGHTALYWYRQSLGQGLEFLIYFQGNSAPDKSGLPSDRFSAERTGGSVSTLTIQRTQQEDSAVYLCASSLVQGHSNTGELFFGEGSRLTVL.

A remark on this clone: Other DNA sequences in this sample translate to the same CDR3. The genes are TRBV6-5 and TRBJ1-6; TRBD1 agrees at 9 bases. J was trimmed by 11 bases and V by 7 bases; bases with no gene match: 9. The CDR3 is 14 residues long. CDR1 and CDR2 from the germline V gene are MNHEY and SVGAGI. The CDR3: CASTQGQGRTPLHF. The CDR3 nucleotides are TGTGCCAGCACCCAGGGACAGGGTCGGACACCCCTCCACTTT.

V is TRBV28 and J is TRBJ2-7; possibly TRBD1 for D (6 bases). Germline assignment: CDR1 MDHEN and CDR2 SYDVKM. V was cut by 5 bases and J by 3 bases, with 17 bases left in between. The CDR3 sequence is 15 residues long. CDR3 DNA: TGTGCCAGCAGTCCGGGACAAGGAAAGCGCTACGAGCAGTACTTC. It translates to CASSPGQGKRYEQYF.

The chain combines TRBV5-1 with TRBJ1-4, with a possible D match to TRBD1 (6 bases). CDR1 is SGHRS and CDR2 is YFSETQ in the germline V gene. The CDR3 has 15 residues. Trimming shortened V by 4 bases and J by 3 bases, and 13 bases separated the two germline ends. The CDR3 nucleotides read TGCGCCAGCAGCCCCGTGGGGGCGGCTAATGAAAAACTGTTTTTT. This encodes CASSPVGAANEKLFF.

The gene calls are TRBV7-3 and TRBJ2-2, with 9 nucleotides matching TRBD2. Germline CDR1 is SGHTA and CDR2 is FQGTGA. Trimming took 5 bases from V and 6 from J; bases not matched to a gene: 16. CDR3 length: 18 residues. As DNA, the CDR3 is TGTGCCAGCAGCCGGTTTAGTAGCGGGAGTTGGAGCTCCGGGGAGCTGTTTTTT. It translates to CASSRFSSGSWSSGELFF.

This sequence joins TRBV15 and TRBJ1-4; TRBD1 agrees at 7 bases. V lost 4 bases, J lost 5 bases, and 7 bases stayed unmatched. Looked up from germline, CDR1 is LNHNV and CDR2 is YYDKDF (reference sequence). The CDR3 sequence is 15 residues long. CDR3: CATSKAGTENEKLFF. The CDR3 DNA is TGTGCCACCAGCAAGGCCGGGACAGAAAATGAAAAACTGTTTTTT. Together with reference TRBV15 and TRBJ1-4, the CDR3 gives the full variable domain: DAMVIQNPRYQVTQFGKPVTLSCSQTLNHNVMYWYQQKSSQAPKLLFHYYDKDFNNEADTPDNFQSRRPNTSFCFLDIRSPGLGDTAMYLCATSKAGTENEKLFFGSGTQLSVL.

This chain uses TRBV6-5 with TRBJ2-3; 10 bases map to TRBD1. After removal of 2 bases from V and 3 bases from J, the junction contained 2 bases not matched to a gene. CDR3 length equals 15 residues. CDR1 is MNHEY and CDR2 is SVGAGI in the germline V gene. CDR3 sequence: CASSYTGQGTDTQYF. The CDR3 coding sequence is TGTGCCAGCAGTTACACGGGACAGGGGACAGATACGCAGTATTTT.

The chain employs TRBV28 and TRBJ1-1, with TRBD1 identical over 7 bases. Per germline, CDR1 MDHEN and CDR2 SYDVKM. CDR3 length: 14 amino acids. Trimming cost V 6 bases and J 4 bases; bases outside gene matches: 8. The CDR3 loop is CASRVPQGGTEAFF. The CDR3 DNA is TGTGCCAGCAGGGTCCCCCAGGGGGGCACTGAAGCTTTCTTT.

The table lists this clone with a count of one. The chain uses TRBV15 and TRBJ2-1; 7 bases line up with TRBD2. Germline values: CDR1 LNHNV, CDR2 YYDKDF (reference sequence). There are 14 residues in the CDR3. Trimming cost V 5 bases and J 5 bases; bases outside gene matches: 6. CDR3 loop: CATSPAGYNNEQFF. The CDR3 bases are TGTGCCACCAGCCCAGCGGGATATAACAATGAGCAGTTCTTC.

The chain is built from TRBV5-4 and TRBJ2-7; 8 bases agree with TRBD2. The germline V gene encodes CDR1 SGHNT and CDR2 YYREEE (reference sequence). The CDR3 extends over 14 amino acids. The J segment lost 4 bases and the V segment lost 4 bases, leaving 7 bases of the junction unmatched. The CDR3 bases are TGTGCCAGCAGCGGCGGGACTAGGTTATACGAGCAGTACTTC. Translation gives CASSGGTRLYEQYF.

J is TRBJ2-5 and V is TRBV5-6; TRBD2 might be the D (6 bases). CDR3 size: 14 residues. The V and J ends lost 2 bases and 7 bases respectively, with 15 bases between them. Germline V gene sequence: CDR1 SGHDT, CDR2 YYEEEE. CDR3 DNA: TGTGCCAGCAGCTTTACCGGGGGATTCGGGACCCAGTACTTC. This encodes CASSFTGGFGTQYF.

This clone was detected only a few times. V usage is TRBV5-1 and J usage is TRBJ2-2, with TRBD1 identical over 7 bases. This CDR3 spans 16 amino acids. CDR1 and CDR2 from the germline V gene are SGHRS and YFSETQ. V shed 4 bases, J shed 6 bases, and the junction held 12 bases outside the gene matches. In nucleotides, the CDR3 is TGCGCCAGCAGCACCATACAGGGGATAAGGGCCGGGGAGCTGTTTTTT. It translates to CASSTIQGIRAGELFF.

This chain joins TRBV15 and TRBJ2-3, with D perhaps matching TRBD1 (6 bases). The V and J ends lost 5 bases and 5 bases respectively, with 17 bases between them. This CDR3 region has 15 residues. Germline CDR1 LNHNV, CDR2 YYDKDF (reference sequence). As DNA, the CDR3 is TGTGCCACCAGCCCAGAGGGAGCCAGGGGAGATACGCAGTATTTT. Protein product: CATSPEGARGDTQYF.

J is TRBJ1-2 and V is TRBV4-3; the D gene is possibly TRBD1 (5 bases). The CDR3 loop spans 15 amino acids. V was trimmed by 0 bases and J by 5 bases, leaving 13 bases between them. Looked up from germline, CDR1 is LGHNA and CDR2 is YSLEER. Here the CDR3 reads CASSQDTGGAYGYTF. The CDR3 DNA follows: TGCGCCAGCAGCCAAGATACAGGAGGGGCTTATGGCTACACCTTC.

The J gene is TRBJ2-2, the V gene TRBV28; TRBD1 matches at 7 bases. The CDR3 sequence is 15 residues long. Unmatched junction bases numbered 9, after V lost 6 bases and J lost 5 bases. Looked up from germline, CDR1 is MDHEN and CDR2 is SYDVKM. The CDR3 DNA reads TGTGCCAGCAGCCTCGGACAGGTTGAAACCGGGGAGCTGTTTTTT. Translation: CASSLGQVETGELFF.

V and J are TRBV9 and TRBJ2-7, with D possibly TRBD2 on 6 matching bases. Deletions cut 3 bases from V and 5 bases from J, with 18 bases between. The V gene's germline CDR1 is SGDLS and CDR2 YYNGEE. The CDR3 has 15 residues. This CDR3 reads CASSAAGRRGDEQYF. The CDR3 nucleotides are TGTGCCAGCAGCGCCGCGGGGAGGAGGGGCGACGAGCAGTACTTC.

The genes are TRBV19 and TRBJ2-2; D uncertain. Per germline, CDR1 LNHDA and CDR2 SQIVND (reference sequence). There are 14 residues in the CDR3. The V end lost 0 bases, the J end lost 2 bases, and 4 bases lay between the germline ends. DNA for the CDR3: TGTGCCAGTAGTATAGAGTCTAACACCGGGGAGCTGTTTTTT. Translated: CASSIESNTGELFF.

V usage is TRBV27 and J usage is TRBJ2-5; the match to TRBD1 covers 7 bases. Germline V gene data show CDR1 as MNHEY and CDR2 as SMNVEV (reference sequence). Unmatched junction bases numbered 6, after V lost 4 bases and J lost 1 base. CDR3 length: 15 amino acids. The CDR3 DNA reads as TGTGCCAGCAGTTACAGACAGGGCCTCCAAGAGACCCAGTACTTC. It translates to CASSYRQGLQETQYF.

V gene TRBV19 combines with J gene TRBJ1-1; tentatively, D is TRBD1 (5 bases). The CDR3 runs 16 residues. V shed 5 bases and J shed 3 bases, with 19 bases lying between them. Germline V CDR1 and CDR2: LNHDA, SQIVND (reference sequence). The CDR3 sequence is CASSGTGGRRDTEAFF. The DNA for the CDR3 is TGTGCCAGTAGTGGGACCGGAGGGCGTCGGGACACTGAAGCTTTCTTT.

The chain recombines TRBV28 with TRBJ2-2; tentatively, D is TRBD1 or TRBD2 (5 bases each). The CDR3 runs 15 residues. The germline CDR1 and CDR2 sequences are MDHEN and SYDVKM. V lost 8 bases to trimming and J lost 4 bases, with 17 bases between them. Written as DNA, the CDR3 is TGTGCCAGCGGCGGATCCGGGACGAGCACCGGGGAGCTGTTTTTT. It is translated as CASGGSGTSTGELFF.

This clone was seen just once. The chain joins TRBV5-6 to TRBJ1-1; D is uncertain. Trimming took 2 bases from V and 2 from J, leaving 1 base between them. CDR3 length: 11 amino acids. The germline gives CDR1 SGHDT, CDR2 YYEEEE. The CDR3, as DNA: TGTGCCAGCAGCTTTAACACTGAAGCTTTCTTT. Translated: CASSFNTEAFF.

The chain employs TRBV18 and TRBJ2-5; D may be TRBD1 (6 bases). V was clipped by 1 base and J by 2 bases, with 8 bases between them. CDR1 KGHSH and CDR2 LQKENI come from the germline V gene. This CDR3 spans 14 amino acids. The DNA of the CDR3 is TGTGCCAGCTCACCACGAACAGGGCAAGAGACCCAGTACTTC. The encoded protein is CASSPRTGQETQYF.

V gene TRBV7-6 combines with J gene TRBJ2-1; D might be TRBD2 (5 bases). Germline V gives CDR1 SGHVS, CDR2 FNYEAQ. V was shortened by 1 base and J by 10 bases, with 17 bases between the two germline ends. CDR3 length: 15 residues. The CDR3 bases are TGTGCCAGCAGCTTAGGTTTGAGTCTAGCAGGAGAGCAGTTCTTC. It specifies CASSLGLSLAGEQFF.

This chain uses TRBV2 with TRBJ1-2, with a tentative D call TRBD1 (6 bases). Germline V CDR1 and CDR2: SNHLY, FYNNEI. The CDR3 has 15 amino acids. V shed 6 bases and J shed 2 bases, with 16 bases lying between them. CDR3: CASRQTHGTNYGYTF. The CDR3 region has the DNA TGTGCCAGCAGACAAACCCATGGGACAAACTATGGCTACACCTTC.

The J gene is TRBJ2-4, the V gene TRBV19; 13 bases align to TRBD2. CDR1 is LNHDA and CDR2 is SQIVND in the germline V gene (reference sequence). CDR3 length: 17 residues. The J segment lost 0 bases and the V segment lost 3 bases, leaving 2 bases of the junction unmatched. Here the CDR3 reads CASSIGLAGEAKNIQYF. CDR3 bases: TGTGCCAGTAGTATTGGACTAGCGGGAGAAGCCAAAAACATTCAGTACTTC.

This clone showed up just once. Mismatch with germline at one junction end may stem from a read error. This chain joins TRBV6-1 and TRBJ2-7, with 9 bases fitting TRBD1. The CDR3 length is 18 residues. Germline V lookup: CDR1 MNHNS, CDR2 SASEGT. CDR3 DNA: TGTGCCATCAGTGGCCCAACCGGGACAGGGAAATTTTCCTACGAGCAGTACTTC. This gives the protein CAISGPTGTGKFSYEQYF.

The count of this clone is one. V is TRBV29-1 and J is TRBJ2-1, with TRBD2 matching 8 bases. The J segment lost 4 bases and the V segment lost 5 bases, leaving 10 bases of the junction unmatched. Germline assignment: CDR1 SQVTM and CDR2 ANQGSEA. The CDR3 covers 15 residues. CDR3 protein: CSVIRGLGRYNEQFF. DNA of the CDR3: TGCAGCGTTATAAGGGGACTAGGGAGATACAATGAGCAGTTCTTC.

This chain joins TRBV9 and TRBJ2-5; 9 bases are shared with TRBD1. The junction had 8 bases not matched to a gene; V was cut back by 4 bases and J by 4 bases. Germline CDR1 and CDR2: SGDLS and YYNGEE. The CDR3 totals 15 residues. The CDR3 DNA reads as TGTGCCAGCAGCCCGGCCGGGACAGGGCGAGAGACCCAGTACTTC. Translated: CASSPAGTGRETQYF.

V is TRBV4-1 and J is TRBJ2-2; D gene unclear. Trimming shortened V by 8 bases and J by 1 base, and 8 bases separated the two germline ends. The CDR3 sequence is 13 residues long. Germline V lookup: CDR1 MGHRA, CDR2 YSYEKL. CDR3 protein: CASLNLNTGELFF. Written as DNA, the CDR3 is TGCGCCAGCTTAAATCTGAACACCGGGGAGCTGTTTTTT.

The V call is TRBV7-2, the J call TRBJ1-5, with 8 nucleotides matching TRBD1. CDR3 size: 16 residues. J lost 1 base, V lost 2 bases, and 4 bases had no gene match. Germline loops: CDR1 SGHTA, CDR2 FQGNSA. The CDR3 bases are TGTGCCAGCAGCTTAACAGGGGGAACAAGCAATCAGCCCCAGCATTTT. Protein product: CASSLTGGTSNQPQHF. Based on the CDR3 plus reference TRBV7-2 and TRBJ1-5, the full variable domain is GAGVSQSPSNKVTEKGKDVELRCDPISGHTALYWYRQSLGQGLEFLIYFQGNSAPDKSGLPSDRFSAERTGGSVSTLTIQRTQQEDSAVYLCASSLTGGTSNQPQHFGDGTRLSIL.